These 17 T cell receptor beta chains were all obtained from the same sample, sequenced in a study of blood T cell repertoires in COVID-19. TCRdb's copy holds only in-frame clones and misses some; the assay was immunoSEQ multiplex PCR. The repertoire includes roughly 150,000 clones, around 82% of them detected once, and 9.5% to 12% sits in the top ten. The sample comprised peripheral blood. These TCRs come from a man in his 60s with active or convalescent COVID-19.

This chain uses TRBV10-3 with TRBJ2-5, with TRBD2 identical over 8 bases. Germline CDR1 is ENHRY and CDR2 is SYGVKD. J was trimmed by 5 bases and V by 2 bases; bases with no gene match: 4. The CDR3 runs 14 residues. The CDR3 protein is CAISEAGGGETQYF. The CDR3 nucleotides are TGTGCCATCAGTGAGGCGGGGGGCGGGGAGACCCAGTACTTC.

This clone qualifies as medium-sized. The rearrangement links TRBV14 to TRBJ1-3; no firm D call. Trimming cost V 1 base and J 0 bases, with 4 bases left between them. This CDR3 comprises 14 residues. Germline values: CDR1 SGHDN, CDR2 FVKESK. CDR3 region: CASSQVSSGNTIYF. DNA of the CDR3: TGTGCCAGCAGCCAAGTCAGCTCTGGAAACACCATATATTTT.

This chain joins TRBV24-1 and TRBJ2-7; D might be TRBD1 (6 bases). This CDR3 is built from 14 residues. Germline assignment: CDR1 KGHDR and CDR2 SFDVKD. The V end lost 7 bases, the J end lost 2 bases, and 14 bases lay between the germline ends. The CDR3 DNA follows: TGTGCCACCAGGGAGACAGGAGCAGCCTACGAGCAGTACTTC. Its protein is CATRETGAAYEQYF.

CDR3 nucleotide sequence: TGCGCCAGCAGTGAAAGAACAGGGGGCATCAAAGTGGCTTTCTTT. Amino acids: CASSERTGGIKVAFF. This chain joins TRBV10-2 and TRBJ1-1; 9 bases line up with TRBD1. CDR1 and CDR2 from the germline V gene are WSHSY and SAAADI. V trimming: 3 bases; J trimming: 11 bases; junction bases outside the gene matches: 13. The CDR3 consists of 15 residues.

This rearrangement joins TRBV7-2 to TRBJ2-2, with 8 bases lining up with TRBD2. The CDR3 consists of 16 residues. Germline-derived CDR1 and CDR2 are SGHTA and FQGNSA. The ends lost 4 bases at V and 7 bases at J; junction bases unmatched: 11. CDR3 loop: CASSSIWAGGIGELFF. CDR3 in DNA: TGTGCCAGCAGCTCAATCTGGGCGGGAGGTATCGGGGAGCTGTTTTTT.

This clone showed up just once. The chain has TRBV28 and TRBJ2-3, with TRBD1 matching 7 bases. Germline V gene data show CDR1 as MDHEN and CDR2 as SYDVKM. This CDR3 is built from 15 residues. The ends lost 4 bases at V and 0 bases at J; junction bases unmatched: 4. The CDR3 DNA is TGTGCCAGCAGTTCGCCGGGACAGAGCACAGATACGCAGTATTTT. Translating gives CASSSPGQSTDTQYF.

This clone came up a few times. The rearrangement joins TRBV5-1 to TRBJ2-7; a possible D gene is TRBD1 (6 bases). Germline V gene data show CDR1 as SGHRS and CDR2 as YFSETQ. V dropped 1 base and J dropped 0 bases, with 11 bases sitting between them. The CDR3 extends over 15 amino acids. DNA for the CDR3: TGCGCCAGCAGCTTGTTCAGGGGTAGCTCCTACGAGCAGTACTTC. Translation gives CASSLFRGSSYEQYF.

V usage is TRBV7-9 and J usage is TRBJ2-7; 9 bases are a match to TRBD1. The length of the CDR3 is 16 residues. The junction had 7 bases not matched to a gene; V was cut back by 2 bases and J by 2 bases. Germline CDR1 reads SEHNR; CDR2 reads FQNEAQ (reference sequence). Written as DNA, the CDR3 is TGTGCCAGCAGCTTAATTGGACAGGGGTTAACCTACGAGCAGTACTTC. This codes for CASSLIGQGLTYEQYF.

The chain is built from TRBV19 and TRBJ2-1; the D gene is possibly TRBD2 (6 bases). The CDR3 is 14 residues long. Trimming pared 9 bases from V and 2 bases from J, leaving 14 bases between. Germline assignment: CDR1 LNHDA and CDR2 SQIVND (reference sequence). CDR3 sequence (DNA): TGTGCCAGCTTTAGCGGATCCCCCTACAATGAGCAGTTCTTC. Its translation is CASFSGSPYNEQFF.

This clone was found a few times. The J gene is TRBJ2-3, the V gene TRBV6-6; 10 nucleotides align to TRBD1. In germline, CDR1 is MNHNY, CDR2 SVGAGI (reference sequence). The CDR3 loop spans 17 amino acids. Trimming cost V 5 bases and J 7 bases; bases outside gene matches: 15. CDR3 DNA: TGTGCCAGCAGTCAACGGATAGGGGGACAGGGGTTTAATACGCAGTATTTT. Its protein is CASSQRIGGQGFNTQYF.

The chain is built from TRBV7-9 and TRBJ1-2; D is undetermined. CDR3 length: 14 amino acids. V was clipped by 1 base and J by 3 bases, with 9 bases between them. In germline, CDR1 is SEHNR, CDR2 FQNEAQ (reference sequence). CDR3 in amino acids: CASSLVQVHYGYTF. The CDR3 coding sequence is TGTGCCAGCAGCTTAGTTCAGGTTCACTATGGCTACACCTTC. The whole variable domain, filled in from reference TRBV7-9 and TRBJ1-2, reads DTGVSQNPRHKITKRGQNVTFRCDPISEHNRLYWYRQTLGQGPEFLTYFQNEAQLEKSRLLSDRFSAERPKGSFSTLEIQRTEQGDSAMYLCASSLVQVHYGYTFGSGTRLTVV.

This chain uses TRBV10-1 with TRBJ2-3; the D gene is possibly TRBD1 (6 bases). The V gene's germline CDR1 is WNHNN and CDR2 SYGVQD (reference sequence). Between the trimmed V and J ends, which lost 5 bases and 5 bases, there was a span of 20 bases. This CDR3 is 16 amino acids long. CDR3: CASSSRWTDKLDTQYF. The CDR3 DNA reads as TGCGCCAGCAGTTCCCGCTGGACAGATAAACTAGATACGCAGTATTTT.

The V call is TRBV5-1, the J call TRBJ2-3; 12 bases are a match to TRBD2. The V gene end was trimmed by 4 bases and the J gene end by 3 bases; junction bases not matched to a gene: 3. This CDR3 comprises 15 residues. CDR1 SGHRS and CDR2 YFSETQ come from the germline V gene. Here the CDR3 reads CASSTGLAGTDTQYF. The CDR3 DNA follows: TGCGCCAGCAGCACCGGACTAGCGGGGACAGATACGCAGTATTTT.

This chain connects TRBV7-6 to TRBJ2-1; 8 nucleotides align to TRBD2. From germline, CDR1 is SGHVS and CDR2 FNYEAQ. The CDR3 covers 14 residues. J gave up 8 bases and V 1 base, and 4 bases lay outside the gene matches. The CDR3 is CASSLGTGGYEQFF. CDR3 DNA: TGTGCCAGCAGCTTAGGGACGGGGGGGTATGAGCAGTTCTTC.

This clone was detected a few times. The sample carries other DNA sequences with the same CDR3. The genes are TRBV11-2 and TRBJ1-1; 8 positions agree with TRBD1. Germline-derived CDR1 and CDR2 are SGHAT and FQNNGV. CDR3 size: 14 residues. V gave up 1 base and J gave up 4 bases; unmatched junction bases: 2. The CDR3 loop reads CASSLGQGSTEAFF. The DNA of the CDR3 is TGTGCCAGCAGCTTAGGACAGGGGTCCACTGAAGCTTTCTTT.

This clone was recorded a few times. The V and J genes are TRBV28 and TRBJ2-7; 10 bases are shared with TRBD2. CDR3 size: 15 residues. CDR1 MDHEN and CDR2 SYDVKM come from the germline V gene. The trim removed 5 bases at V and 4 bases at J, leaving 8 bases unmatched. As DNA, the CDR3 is TGTGCCAGCAGTCGGTTGGAGCGGGAGGGGTACGAGCAGTACTTC. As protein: CASSRLEREGYEQYF.

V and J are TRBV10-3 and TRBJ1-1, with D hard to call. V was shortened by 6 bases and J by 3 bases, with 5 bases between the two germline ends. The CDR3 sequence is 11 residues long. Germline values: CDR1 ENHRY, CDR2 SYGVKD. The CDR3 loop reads CAIRRDTEAFF. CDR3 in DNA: TGTGCCATCAGACGGGACACTGAAGCTTTCTTT.